What follows are 14 T cell receptor beta chains derived from one specimen sequenced in a study of T cell responses to AZD1222 COVID-19 vaccine. Clones were read by immunoSEQ multiplex PCR, and TCRdb kept only the in-frame ones, dropping some. In the table there are about 94,000 clones, 85% of which are singletons. The sample in question was peripheral blood, obtained 28 days after the second AZD1222 dose. The receptors were sampled from an adult who received the AZD1222 COVID-19 vaccine.

This chain's CDR3 is CASSLVRGTGVTYGYTF. The DNA of the CDR3 is TGTGCCAGCAGCTTGGTTCGTGGGACAGGGGTGACTTATGGCTACACCTTC. The genes are TRBV11-2 and TRBJ1-2, with 10 bases fitting TRBD1. The V gene end was trimmed by 3 bases and the J gene end by 5 bases; junction bases not matched to a gene: 12. The V gene's germline CDR1 is SGHAT and CDR2 FQNNGV. The CDR3 extends over 17 amino acids.

On this clone itself: The junction does not match germline at one end; this may be a read error. This chain links TRBV9 with TRBJ1-1; D unresolved. CDR3 length: 11 amino acids. Per germline, CDR1 SGDLS and CDR2 YYNGEE. The CDR3 here is CASSVSFDLSF. The DNA for the CDR3 is TGTGCCAGCAGCGTCTCTTTCGACCTGTCCTTT.

J is TRBJ1-2 and V is TRBV9, with a tentative D call TRBD1 (6 bases). The CDR3 consists of 15 residues. CDR1 and CDR2 from the germline V gene are SGDLS and YYNGEE. Trimming took off 3 bases at V and 4 bases at J, with 16 bases between the two ends. The CDR3 DNA reads TGTGCCAGCAGCGCCCACCGGGACAAGGCCTATGGCTACACCTTC. This codes for CASSAHRDKAYGYTF. Filled out from reference TRBV9 and TRBJ1-2, the complete variable domain reads DSGVTQTPKHLITATGQRVTLRCSPRSGDLSVYWYQQSLDQGLQFLIQYYNGEERAKGNILERFSAQQFPDLHSELNLSSLELGDSALYFCASSAHRDKAYGYTFGSGTRLTVV.

This clone was detected only once. This sequence joins TRBV7-8 and TRBJ2-7, with D maybe TRBD1 (6 bases). Germline V gene lookup returns CDR1 SGHVS and CDR2 FQNEAQ. V was clipped by 7 bases and J by 2 bases, with 15 bases between them. The CDR3 is made up of 14 amino acids. DNA of the CDR3: TGTGCCAGCATCCGAGCACAGGGTGCCTACGAGCAGTACTTC. Encoded protein: CASIRAQGAYEQYF.

V and J are TRBV12-5 and TRBJ2-7; D call uncertain. The CDR3 extends over 13 amino acids. Trimming took 0 bases from V and 3 from J, leaving 6 bases between them. Germline-derived CDR1 and CDR2 are LGHNT and FRNRAP. The CDR3 is CASGLVPLYEQYF. The CDR3 DNA reads TGTGCTAGTGGTTTGGTACCCCTCTACGAGCAGTACTTC.

This clone was seen once. The chain employs TRBV4-2 and TRBJ1-6; 12 bases are a match to TRBD1. The trim removed 3 bases at V and 5 bases at J, leaving 2 bases unmatched. The CDR3 length is 16 residues. Germline V gene sequence: CDR1 LGHNA, CDR2 YNFKEQ. In nucleotides, the CDR3 is TGTGCCAGCAGCCAGGGGACAGGGGGCAATAATTCACCCCTCCACTTT. Protein product: CASSQGTGGNNSPLHF.

The V gene is TRBV10-3, the J gene TRBJ1-4; D possibly corresponds to TRBD1 (6 bases). CDR1 is ENHRY, CDR2 SYGVKD, per germline. This CDR3 is 14 amino acids long. V lost 2 bases, J lost 12 bases, and 16 bases lay in between. CDR3 amino acids: CAISELQGRSELFF. The DNA for the CDR3 is TGTGCCATCAGTGAGCTACAGGGACGGTCGGAACTGTTTTTT.

This sequence joins TRBV6-5 and TRBJ2-7, with D possibly TRBD2 on 6 matching bases. Germline-derived CDR1 and CDR2 are MNHEY and SVGAGI. The CDR3 extends over 14 amino acids. The V gene lost 5 bases and the J gene lost 5 bases, with 16 bases spanning the gap. The CDR3, as DNA: TGTGCCAGCAGTCCCGTCGGGACTCATGACGAGCAGTACTTC. It codes for CASSPVGTHDEQYF.

This chain links TRBV7-2 with TRBJ1-2; unclear D gene. CDR1 is SGHTA, CDR2 FQGNSA, per germline. The CDR3 runs to 13 residues. Between the trimmed V and J ends, which lost 5 bases and 8 bases, there was a span of 15 bases. In DNA form, the CDR3 reads TGTGCCAGCAGCCCGATCGGGCGTGAGGGCTACACCTTC. Translating it yields CASSPIGREGYTF.

The rearrangement links TRBV27 to TRBJ2-7, with no clear D. Germline assignment: CDR1 MNHEY and CDR2 SMNVEV (reference sequence). Trimming took off 6 bases at V and 3 bases at J, with 12 bases between the two ends. CDR3 length: 13 residues. CDR3 residues: CASSRKAYYEQYF. CDR3 coding DNA: TGTGCCAGCAGCCGGAAAGCCTACTACGAGCAGTACTTC.

The J gene is TRBJ2-7, the V gene TRBV3-1 (or the pseudogene TRBV3-2); 7 bases align to TRBD1. CDR3 length: 13 amino acids. V gave up 4 bases and J gave up 6 bases; unmatched junction bases: 6. Germline assignment: CDR1 LGHDT and CDR2 YNNKEL (reference sequence). In DNA, the CDR3 is TGTGCCAGCAGCCCGAACCCAGGGGGCGAGCAGTACTTC. As protein: CASSPNPGGEQYF.

This chain uses TRBV7-3 with TRBJ2-5, with 8 bases matching TRBD1. Trimming cost V 5 bases and J 4 bases; bases outside gene matches: 9. The V gene's germline CDR1 is SGHTA and CDR2 FQGTGA. The CDR3 is 15 amino acids. In DNA, the CDR3 is TGTGCCAGCAGCCGACAGGGGAGTCTTGGAGAGACCCAGTACTTC. Its translation is CASSRQGSLGETQYF.

This chain joins TRBV6-1 and TRBJ2-3; 8 bases are shared with TRBD2. Germline trimming cut 0 bases from V and 2 bases from J; bases unmatched to any gene: 16. Germline CDR1 MNHNS, CDR2 SASEGT. This CDR3 has 20 amino acids. The CDR3 DNA is TGTGCCAGCAGTGAAGCCCTCCAAAGTCGACTAGCGTCGAACACAGATACGCAGTATTTT. Encoded protein: CASSEALQSRLASNTDTQYF.

This sequence joins TRBV20-1 and TRBJ1-2; no firm D call. V gave up 3 bases and J gave up 8 bases, with 19 bases separating them. The CDR3 is 14 amino acids. The germline CDR1 and CDR2 sequences are DFQATT and SNEGSKA (reference sequence). CDR3 region: CSASSEIGIGGYTF. The CDR3 DNA is TGCAGTGCTAGTAGTGAAATCGGAATAGGGGGCTACACCTTC.